The clone carrying this T cell receptor (beta chain) showed up many times. The entry originates in a study of T cells in Graves' hyperthyroidism and ophthalmopathy. Amplified regions were TCR beta CDR3 sequences from RNA transcripts. RT-PCR in the first round (using the HTBI primer set) targeted the TCR CDR3. TCRdb passed the multiplex PCR reads through MiXCR, listing each CDR3 protein once. Among around 440,000 distinct CDR3 sequences listed, around 14% were seen once. The J segment lost 3 bases and the V segment lost 1 base, leaving 14 bases of the junction unmatched. The CDR3 runs 17 residues. CDR1 and CDR2 (germline): DFQATT, SNEGSKA (reference sequence).

The sample consisted of blood. This receptor was taken from a woman under 30 with Graves' hyperthyroidism. The genes are TRBV20-1 and TRBJ2-7; TRBD1 matches at 8 bases. The CDR3 DNA reads as TGCAGTGCTAGAGGCTTAAGACCCGGGACAGGAGGCTACGAGCAGTACTTC. Protein sequence: CSARGLRPGTGGYEQYF.